Below are 3 T cell receptor beta chains sequenced from a single sample in a study of T-cell memory formation after mild COVID-19. TCRdb called the 5' RACE reads again in MiXCR, with one record for every CDR3 protein. In the table there are roughly 340,000 distinct CDR3 sequences, about 15% of which are singletons. The specimen was PBMCs or a T cell subset sorted from them (not recorded which). These receptors were obtained from a man between 18 and 35 years old who had mild COVID-19 (a few samples of this study predate the infection). Cell type and time point are not known.

This clonotype was seen repeatedly, ten times or more. V and J are TRBV29-1 and TRBJ2-6, with D possibly called TRBD1 or TRBD2 (5 bases each). The V end was cut by 6 bases, the J end by 2 bases, with 8 bases between. Germline V CDR1 and CDR2: SQVTM, ANQGSEA. This CDR3 spans 13 amino acids. CDR3 nucleotide sequence: TGCAGCGTAGGGACGACTGGGGCCAACGTCCTGACTTTC. The encoded protein is CSVGTTGANVLTF.

The chain joins TRBV7-8 to TRBJ2-2; the D call may be TRBD1 or TRBD2 (5 bases each). The V end was cut by 7 bases, the J end by 7 bases, with 13 bases between. CDR3 length: 13 residues. The V gene's germline CDR1 is SGHVS and CDR2 FQNEAQ. This CDR3 is CASTLWDRGELFF. In DNA, the CDR3 is TGTGCCAGCACCTTGTGGGACCGCGGGGAGCTGTTTTTT.

The chain recombines TRBV6-5 with TRBJ2-2, with no clear D. Germline-derived CDR1 and CDR2 are MNHEY and SVGAGI. The CDR3 spans 14 residues. The ends were cut back, 7 bases at V and 0 bases at J, with 9 bases in the middle. For the CDR3, the DNA is TGTGCCAGCAATATGTACGCGAACACCGGGGAGCTGTTTTTT. This translates into CASNMYANTGELFF.